Below, 4 T cell receptor beta chains from the same sample are listed, as sequenced in a study of blood T cell repertoires in COVID-19 (dated by TCRdb to 2018 to 2020). The receptor library was made with the immunoSEQ multiplex PCR assay. TCRdb took over this immuneACCESS table, retaining in-frame rearrangements with V and J assigned. Such tables are incomplete; in checked studies, under half of the missing clones stem from an unresolved V gene, and the remainder is unexplained. The sample has fewer than 250,000 clones on record, about 83% of them singletons. The biggest ten clones account for about 7.4% of the sample. The sequenced material came from peripheral blood. These receptors were obtained from a woman aged 50 to 65 with acute or convalescent COVID-19.

Only one count was recorded for this clone. V usage is TRBV5-1 and J usage is TRBJ2-7; 12 bases align to TRBD1. This CDR3 has 17 residues. The V and J ends lost 2 bases and 6 bases, in that order; junction bases with no gene match: 12. CDR1 is SGHRS, CDR2 YFSETQ, per germline. For the CDR3, the DNA is TGCGCCAGCAGCTTAGATCCGCCGGGACAGGGGGCCTCCGAGCAGTACTTC. As protein: CASSLDPPGQGASEQYF. The full variable domain, completed using reference TRBV5-1 and TRBJ2-7, is KAGVTQTPRYLIKTRGQQVTLSCSPISGHRSVSWYQQTPGQGLQFLFEYFSETQRNKGNFPGRFSGRQFSNSRSEMNVSTLELGDSALYLCASSLDPPGQGASEQYFGPGTRLTVT.

The CDR3 reads CASSVAPDRNEQYF. CDR3 in DNA: TGTGCCAGCAGCGTAGCCCCTGACAGAAACGAGCAGTACTTC. This rearrangement joins TRBV9 to TRBJ2-7; TRBD1 might be the D (5 bases). Germline CDR1 and CDR2: SGDLS and YYNGEE. V shed 0 bases and J shed 5 bases, with 12 bases lying between them. The CDR3 loop spans 14 amino acids. Full variable domain (outside the CDR3, taken from reference TRBV9 and TRBJ2-7): DSGVTQTPKHLITATGQRVTLRCSPRSGDLSVYWYQQSLDQGLQFLIQYYNGEERAKGNILERFSAQQFPDLHSELNLSSLELGDSALYFCASSVAPDRNEQYFGPGTRLTVT.

J is TRBJ2-7 and V is TRBV9; 9 bases align to TRBD1. The J segment lost 3 bases and the V segment lost 2 bases, leaving 6 bases of the junction unmatched. From germline, CDR1 is SGDLS and CDR2 YYNGEE. This CDR3 is built from 15 residues. Written as DNA, the CDR3 is TGTGCCAGCAGCGTGGGGACAGGGAGAAGCTACGAGCAGTACTTC. Translated, it gives CASSVGTGRSYEQYF.

The chain combines TRBV4-1 with TRBJ2-7, with TRBD1 as a possible D gene (6 bases). There are 15 residues in the CDR3. Germline CDR1 is MGHRA and CDR2 is YSYEKL. Trimming removed 3 bases at V and 7 bases at J, with 19 bases between. The CDR3 DNA is TGCGCCAGCAGCCACCCGGACAGATCCTTATCGGAGCAGTACTTC. It encodes CASSHPDRSLSEQYF.